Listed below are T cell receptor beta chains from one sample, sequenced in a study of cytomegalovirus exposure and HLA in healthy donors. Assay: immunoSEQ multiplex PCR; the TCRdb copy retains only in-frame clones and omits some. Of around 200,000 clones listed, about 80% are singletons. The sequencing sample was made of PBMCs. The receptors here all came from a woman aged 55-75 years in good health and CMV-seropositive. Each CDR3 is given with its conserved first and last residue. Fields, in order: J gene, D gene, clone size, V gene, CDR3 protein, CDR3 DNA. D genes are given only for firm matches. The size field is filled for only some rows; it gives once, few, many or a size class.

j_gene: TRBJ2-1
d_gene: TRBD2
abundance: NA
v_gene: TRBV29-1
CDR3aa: CSVRNAGGNEQFF
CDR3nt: TGCAGCGTACGTAATGCGGGAGGAAATGAGCAGTTCTTC

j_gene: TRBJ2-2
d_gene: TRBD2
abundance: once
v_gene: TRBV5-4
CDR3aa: CASSPKASGSIVTGELFF
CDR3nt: TGTGCCAGCAGCCCAAAGGCTAGCGGGAGTATAGTCACCGGGGAGCTGTTTTTT

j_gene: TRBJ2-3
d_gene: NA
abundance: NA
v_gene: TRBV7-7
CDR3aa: CASSLSLTGTQYF
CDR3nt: TGTGCCAGCAGCTTATCCCTAACGGGTACGCAGTATTTT

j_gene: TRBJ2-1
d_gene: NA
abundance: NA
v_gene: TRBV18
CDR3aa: CASSPQRDSYNEQFF
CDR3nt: TGTGCCAGCTCACCACAACGGGATTCCTACAATGAGCAGTTCTTC

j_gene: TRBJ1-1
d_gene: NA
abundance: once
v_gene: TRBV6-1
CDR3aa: CAGVKGGANTEAFF
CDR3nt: TGTGCCGGCGTAAAAGGGGGGGCGAACACTGAAGCTTTCTTT

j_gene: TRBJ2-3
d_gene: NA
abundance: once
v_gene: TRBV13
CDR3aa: CASSWRERGITDTQYF
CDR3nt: TGTGCCAGCAGCTGGAGGGAAAGGGGTATCACAGATACGCAGTATTTT

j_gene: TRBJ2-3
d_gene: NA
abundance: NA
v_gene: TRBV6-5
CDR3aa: CASSYGYRPTDTQYF
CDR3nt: TGTGCCAGCAGTTATGGCTACAGGCCCACAGATACGCAGTATTTT

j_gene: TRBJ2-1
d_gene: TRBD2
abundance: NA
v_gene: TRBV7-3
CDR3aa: CASSSAGGFGEQFF
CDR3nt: TGTGCCAGCAGCTCAGCGGGGGGGTTTGGTGAGCAGTTCTTC

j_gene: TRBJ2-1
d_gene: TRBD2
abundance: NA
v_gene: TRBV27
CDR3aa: CASSPLPSREGREQFF
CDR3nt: TGTGCCAGCAGTCCCCTGCCATCGCGGGAGGGCCGTGAGCAGTTCTTC

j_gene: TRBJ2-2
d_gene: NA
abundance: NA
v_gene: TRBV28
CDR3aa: CATRPLNTGELFF
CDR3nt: TGTGCCACCCGACCCTTGAACACCGGGGAGCTGTTTTTT

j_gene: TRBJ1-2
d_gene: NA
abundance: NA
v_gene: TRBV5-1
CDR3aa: CASSPSAGRRGYTF
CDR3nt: TGCGCCAGCAGCCCAAGTGCGGGTCGGCGTGGCTACACCTTC

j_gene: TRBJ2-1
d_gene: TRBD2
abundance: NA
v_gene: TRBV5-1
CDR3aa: CASSPTLSGGRQFF
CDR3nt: TGCGCCAGCAGTCCAACCCTTAGCGGGGGAAGGCAGTTCTTC

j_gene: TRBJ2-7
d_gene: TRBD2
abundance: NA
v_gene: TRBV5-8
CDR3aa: CASSLGPAGYYEQYF
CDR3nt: TGTGCCAGCAGCTTGGGGCCAGCGGGGTACTACGAGCAGTACTTC

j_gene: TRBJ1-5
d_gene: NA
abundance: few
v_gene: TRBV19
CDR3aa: CASSISTDPGNQPQHF
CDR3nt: TGTGCCAGTAGTATTTCGACAGACCCTGGGAATCAGCCCCAGCATTTT

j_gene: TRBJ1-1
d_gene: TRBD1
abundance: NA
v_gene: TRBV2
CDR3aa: CASTAFGQGPFF
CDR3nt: TGTGCCAGCACAGCTTTCGGACAGGGACCTTTCTTT

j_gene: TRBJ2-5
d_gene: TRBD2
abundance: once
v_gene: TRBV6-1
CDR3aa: CASSEEGLAFSTQYF
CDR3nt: TGTGCCAGCAGTGAAGAGGGACTAGCGTTCTCGACCCAGTACTTC

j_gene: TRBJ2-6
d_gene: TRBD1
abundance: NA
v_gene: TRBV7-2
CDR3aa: CASSSSGGGSGANVLTF
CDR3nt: TGTGCCAGCAGCTCCTCAGGGGGCGGCTCTGGGGCCAACGTCCTGACTTTC

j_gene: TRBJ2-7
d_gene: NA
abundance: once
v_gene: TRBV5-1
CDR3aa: CASSVDTHSYEQYF
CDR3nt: TGCGCCAGCAGTGTCGACACCCACTCCTACGAGCAGTACTTC

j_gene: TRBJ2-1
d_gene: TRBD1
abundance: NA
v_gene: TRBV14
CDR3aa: CASSQQTGQSSYNEQFF
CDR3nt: TGTGCCAGCAGCCAACAGACAGGGCAGAGCTCCTACAATGAGCAGTTCTTC

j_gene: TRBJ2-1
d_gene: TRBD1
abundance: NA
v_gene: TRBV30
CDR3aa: CAWEPGQGRNEQFF
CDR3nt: TGTGCCTGGGAACCGGGACAGGGAAGGAATGAGCAGTTCTTC

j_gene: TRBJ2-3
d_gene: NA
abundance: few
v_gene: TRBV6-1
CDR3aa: CASSGSLYTDTQYF
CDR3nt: TGTGCCAGCAGTGGTAGTCTATACACAGATACGCAGTATTTT

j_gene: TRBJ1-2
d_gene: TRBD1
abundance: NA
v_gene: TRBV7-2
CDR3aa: CASSLAFRDRGYGYTF
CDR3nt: TGTGCCAGCAGCTTAGCGTTCAGGGACAGGGGCTATGGCTACACCTTC

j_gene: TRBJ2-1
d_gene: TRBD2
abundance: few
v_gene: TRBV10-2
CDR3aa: CASIYSGRAWDEQFF
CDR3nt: TGCGCCAGCATCTATAGCGGGAGGGCCTGGGATGAGCAGTTCTTC

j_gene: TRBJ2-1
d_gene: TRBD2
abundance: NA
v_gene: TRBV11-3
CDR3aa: CASSLGASGNHEQFF
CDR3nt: TGTGCCAGCAGCTTAGGGGCTAGCGGGAATCATGAGCAGTTCTTC

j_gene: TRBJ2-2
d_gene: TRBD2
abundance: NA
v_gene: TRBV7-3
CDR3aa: CASSSSSGGTGELFF
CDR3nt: TGTGCCAGCAGCTCTTCTAGCGGGGGGACCGGGGAGCTGTTTTTT

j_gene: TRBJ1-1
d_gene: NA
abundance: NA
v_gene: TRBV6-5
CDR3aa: CASSYGGGGGTEAFF
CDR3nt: TGTGCCAGCAGTTACGGGGGTGGGGGCGGCACTGAAGCTTTCTTT

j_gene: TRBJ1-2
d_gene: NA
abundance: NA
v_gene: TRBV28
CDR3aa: CASSTLNVYGYTF
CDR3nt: TGTGCCAGCAGTACCCTAAATGTGTACGGCTACACCTTC

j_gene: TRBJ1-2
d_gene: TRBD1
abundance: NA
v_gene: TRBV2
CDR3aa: CASRETGPYGYTF
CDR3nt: TGTGCCAGCAGGGAGACAGGGCCCTATGGCTACACCTTC

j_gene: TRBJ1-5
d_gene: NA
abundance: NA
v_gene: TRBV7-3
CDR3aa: CASSLNREWTYSNQPQHF
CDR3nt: TGTGCCAGCAGCTTAAATCGGGAGTGGACTTATAGCAATCAGCCCCAGCATTTT

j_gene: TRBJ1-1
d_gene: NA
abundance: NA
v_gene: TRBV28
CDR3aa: CASSGAGTNMNTEAFF
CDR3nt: TGTGCCAGCAGTGGAGCCGGGACAAACATGAACACTGAAGCTTTCTTT

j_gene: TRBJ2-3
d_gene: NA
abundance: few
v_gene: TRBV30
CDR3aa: CAWTGVADTQYF
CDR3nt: TGTGCCTGGACAGGGGTCGCAGATACGCAGTATTTT

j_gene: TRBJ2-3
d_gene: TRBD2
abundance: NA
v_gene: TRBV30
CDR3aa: CAWSVSGSIPYF
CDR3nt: TGTGCCTGGAGTGTAAGCGGGAGTATACCGTATTTT

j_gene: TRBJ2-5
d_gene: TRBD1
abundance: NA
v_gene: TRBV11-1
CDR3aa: CASSFQGQGQETQYF
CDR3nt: TGTGCCAGCAGCTTTCAAGGACAGGGTCAGGAGACCCAGTACTTC

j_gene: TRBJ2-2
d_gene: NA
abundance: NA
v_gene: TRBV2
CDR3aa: CASRALLAGELFF
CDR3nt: TGTGCCAGCAGAGCGTTATTGGCCGGGGAGCTGTTTTTT

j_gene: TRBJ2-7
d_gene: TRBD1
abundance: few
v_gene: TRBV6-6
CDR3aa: CASSTGGAYSYEQYF
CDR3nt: TGTGCCAGCAGCACAGGGGGCGCCTACTCCTACGAGCAGTACTTC

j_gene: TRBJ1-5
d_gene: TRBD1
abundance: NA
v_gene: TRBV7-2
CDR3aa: CASSLVAGGNQPQHF
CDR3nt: TGTGCCAGCAGCTTAGTGGCAGGGGGGAATCAGCCCCAGCATTTT

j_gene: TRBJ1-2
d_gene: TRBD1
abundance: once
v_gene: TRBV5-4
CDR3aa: CATGTAGLLGYTF
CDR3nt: TGTGCCACCGGGACAGCAGGTCTACTTGGCTACACCTTC

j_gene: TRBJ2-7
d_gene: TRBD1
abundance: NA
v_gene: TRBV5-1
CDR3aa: CASSFTGVEQYF
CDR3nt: TGCGCCAGCAGCTTTACAGGGGTTGAGCAGTACTTC

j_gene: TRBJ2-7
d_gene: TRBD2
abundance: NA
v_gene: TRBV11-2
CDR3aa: CASSTSGGAREQYF
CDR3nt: TGTGCCAGCAGCACTAGCGGGGGGGCCCGGGAGCAGTACTTC

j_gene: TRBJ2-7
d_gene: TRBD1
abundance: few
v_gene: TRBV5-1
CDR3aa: CASSLGTGGYEQYF
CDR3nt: TGCGCCAGCAGCCTCGGGACAGGGGGGTACGAGCAGTACTTC

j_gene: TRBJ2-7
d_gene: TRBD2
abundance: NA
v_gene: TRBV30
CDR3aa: CAWSIAGGPKEQYF
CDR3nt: TGTGCCTGGAGTATAGCGGGGGGGCCGAAGGAGCAGTACTTC

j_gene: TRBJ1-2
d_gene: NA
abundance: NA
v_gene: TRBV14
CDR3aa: CASSLMDSQEYYGYTF
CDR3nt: TGTGCCAGCAGCCTGATGGACAGCCAGGAATACTATGGCTACACCTTC

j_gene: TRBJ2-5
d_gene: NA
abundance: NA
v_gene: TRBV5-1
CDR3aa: CASSGRVPETQYF
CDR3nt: TGCGCCAGCAGCGGCAGGGTACCAGAGACCCAGTACTTC